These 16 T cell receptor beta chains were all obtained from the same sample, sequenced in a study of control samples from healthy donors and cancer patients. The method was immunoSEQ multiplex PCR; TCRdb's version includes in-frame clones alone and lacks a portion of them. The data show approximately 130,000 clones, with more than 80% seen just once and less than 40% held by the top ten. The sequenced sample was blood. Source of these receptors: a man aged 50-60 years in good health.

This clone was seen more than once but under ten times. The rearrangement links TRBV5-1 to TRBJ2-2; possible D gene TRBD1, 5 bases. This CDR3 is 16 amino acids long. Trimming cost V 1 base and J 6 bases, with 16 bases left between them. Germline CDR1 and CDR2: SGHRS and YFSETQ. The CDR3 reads CASSLSTSEGAGELFF. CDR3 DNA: TGCGCCAGCAGCTTGTCCACATCAGAAGGGGCCGGGGAGCTGTTTTTT.

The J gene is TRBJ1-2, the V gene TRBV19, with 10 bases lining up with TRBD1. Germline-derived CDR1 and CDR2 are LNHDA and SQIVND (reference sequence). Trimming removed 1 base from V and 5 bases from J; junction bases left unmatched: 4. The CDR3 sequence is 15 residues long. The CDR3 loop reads CASSIAWTGGYGYTF. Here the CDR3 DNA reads TGTGCCAGTAGTATAGCCTGGACAGGGGGTTATGGCTACACCTTC.

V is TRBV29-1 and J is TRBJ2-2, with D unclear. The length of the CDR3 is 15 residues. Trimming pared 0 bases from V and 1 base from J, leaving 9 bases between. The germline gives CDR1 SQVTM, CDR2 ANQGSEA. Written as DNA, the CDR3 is TGCAGCGTTGAAGAACCCAGCCAGAACACCGGGGAGCTGTTTTTT. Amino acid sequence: CSVEEPSQNTGELFF.

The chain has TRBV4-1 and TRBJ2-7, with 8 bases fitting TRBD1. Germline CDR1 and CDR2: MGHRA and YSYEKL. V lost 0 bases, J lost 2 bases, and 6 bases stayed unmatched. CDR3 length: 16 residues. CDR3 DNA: TGCGCCAGCAGCCAAGAAACAGGGGGTATCGCCTACGAGCAGTACTTC. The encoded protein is CASSQETGGIAYEQYF.

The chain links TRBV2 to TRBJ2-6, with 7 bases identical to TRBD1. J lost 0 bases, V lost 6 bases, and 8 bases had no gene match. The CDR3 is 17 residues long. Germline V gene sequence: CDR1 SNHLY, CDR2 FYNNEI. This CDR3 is CASRWDSKSSGANVLTF. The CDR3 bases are TGTGCCAGCAGGTGGGACAGCAAGAGCTCTGGGGCCAACGTCCTGACTTTC.

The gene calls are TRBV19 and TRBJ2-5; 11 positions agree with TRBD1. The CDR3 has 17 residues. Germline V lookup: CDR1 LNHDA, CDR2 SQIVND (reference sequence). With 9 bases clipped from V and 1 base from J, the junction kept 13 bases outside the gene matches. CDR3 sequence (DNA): TGTGCCAGAAACCGGGACAGGGGGTATCCCTCCCAAGAGACCCAGTACTTC. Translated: CARNRDRGYPSQETQYF.

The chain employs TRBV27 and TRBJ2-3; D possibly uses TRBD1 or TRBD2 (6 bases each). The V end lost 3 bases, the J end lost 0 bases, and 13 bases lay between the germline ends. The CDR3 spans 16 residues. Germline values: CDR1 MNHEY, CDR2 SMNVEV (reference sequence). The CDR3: CASSFWGALSTDTQYF. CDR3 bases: TGTGCCAGCAGTTTTTGGGGGGCCCTAAGCACAGATACGCAGTATTTT.

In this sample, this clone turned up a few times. The CDR3 here is CAWSNSLNTEAFF. The CDR3 region has the DNA TGTGCCTGGAGTAACTCGTTGAACACTGAAGCTTTCTTT. This chain uses TRBV30 with TRBJ1-1; the D is unclear. Germline V gene lookup returns CDR1 GTSNPN and CDR2 SVGIG (reference sequence). With 2 bases removed from V and 0 bases from J, the gap between germline ends came to 7 bases. The CDR3 spans 13 residues.

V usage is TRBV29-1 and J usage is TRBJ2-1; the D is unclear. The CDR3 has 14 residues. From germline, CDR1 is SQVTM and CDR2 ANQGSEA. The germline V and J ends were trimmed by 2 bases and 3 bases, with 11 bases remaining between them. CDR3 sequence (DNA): TGCAGCGTTGAATCGCTAGGTCTCTACAATGAGCAGTTCTTC. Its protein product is CSVESLGLYNEQFF.

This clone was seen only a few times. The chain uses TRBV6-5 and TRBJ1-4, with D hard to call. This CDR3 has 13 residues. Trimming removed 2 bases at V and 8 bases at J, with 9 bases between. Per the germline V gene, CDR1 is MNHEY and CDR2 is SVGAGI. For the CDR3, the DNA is TGTGCCAGCAGTTACAGGGTAGGGGAAAAACTGTTTTTT. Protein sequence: CASSYRVGEKLFF.

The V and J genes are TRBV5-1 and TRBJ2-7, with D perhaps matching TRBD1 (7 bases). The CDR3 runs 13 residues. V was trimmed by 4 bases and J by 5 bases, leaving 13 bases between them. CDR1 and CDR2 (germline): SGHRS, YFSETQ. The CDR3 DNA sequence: TGCGCCAGCAGCCTGGGCAGGGGGGACGAGCAGTACTTC. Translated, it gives CASSLGRGDEQYF.

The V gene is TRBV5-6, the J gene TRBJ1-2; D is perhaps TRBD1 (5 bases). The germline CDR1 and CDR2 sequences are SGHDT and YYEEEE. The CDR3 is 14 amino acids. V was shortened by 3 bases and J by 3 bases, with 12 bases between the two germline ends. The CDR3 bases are TGTGCCAGCAGCTCGGGGACCGCCGACTATGGCTACACCTTC. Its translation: CASSSGTADYGYTF.

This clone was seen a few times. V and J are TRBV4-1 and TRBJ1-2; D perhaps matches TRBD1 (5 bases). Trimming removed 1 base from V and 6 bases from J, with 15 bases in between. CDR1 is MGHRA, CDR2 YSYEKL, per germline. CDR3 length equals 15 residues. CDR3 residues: CASSQVGTKSDGYTF. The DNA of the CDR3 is TGCGCCAGCAGCCAAGTCGGGACGAAATCGGATGGCTACACCTTC.

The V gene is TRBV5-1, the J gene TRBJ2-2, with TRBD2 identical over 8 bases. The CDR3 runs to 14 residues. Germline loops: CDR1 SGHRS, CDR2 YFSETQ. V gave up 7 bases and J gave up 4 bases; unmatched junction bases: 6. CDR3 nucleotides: TGCGCCAGCGATGCGGGGGGCAGCACCGGGGAGCTGTTTTTT. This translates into CASDAGGSTGELFF.

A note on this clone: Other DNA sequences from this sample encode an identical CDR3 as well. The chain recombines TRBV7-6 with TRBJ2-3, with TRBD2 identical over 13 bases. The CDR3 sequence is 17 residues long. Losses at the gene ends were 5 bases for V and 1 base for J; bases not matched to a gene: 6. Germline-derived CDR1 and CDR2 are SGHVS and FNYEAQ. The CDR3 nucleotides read TGTGCCAGCAGCGCTACTAGCGGGGGGGCGGGCACAGATACGCAGTATTTT. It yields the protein CASSATSGGAGTDTQYF.

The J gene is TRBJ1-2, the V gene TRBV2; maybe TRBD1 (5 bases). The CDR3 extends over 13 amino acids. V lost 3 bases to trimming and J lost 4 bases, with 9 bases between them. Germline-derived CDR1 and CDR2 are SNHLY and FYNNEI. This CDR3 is CASSEGQLYGYTF. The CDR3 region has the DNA TGTGCCAGCAGTGAGGGGCAGCTCTATGGCTACACCTTC.